This T cell receptor (beta chain) derives from a study of cytomegalovirus exposure and HLA in healthy donors. Study-level findings and limits: The majority of TCR sequences were rare, yet some public TCRs appeared in many donors. Later analysis showed most CMV-associated TCR beta chains appearing HLA-restricted.

13 Jbeta primers and 60 Vbeta primers were used for the PCR. Profiled with immunoSEQ multiplex PCR; TCRdb holds only in-frame clones, not every one. The table shows 100,000 to 150,000 clones, with 70% to 85% occurring only once. The V and J ends lost 0 bases and 4 bases respectively, with 13 bases between them. There are 15 residues in the CDR3. Germline lookup yields CDR1 SGHKS and CDR2 YYEKEE (reference sequence). A remark on this clone: Its antigen is currently unknown.

This TCR was recovered from a man aged 45 to 65 in good health and CMV-seronegative. V gene TRBV5-5 combines with J gene TRBJ1-1; D not certain. The material sequenced was PBMCs. This CDR3 reads CASSLADRRGTEAFF. DNA for the CDR3: TGTGCCAGCAGCTTGGCAGACCGTAGAGGCACTGAAGCTTTCTTT.